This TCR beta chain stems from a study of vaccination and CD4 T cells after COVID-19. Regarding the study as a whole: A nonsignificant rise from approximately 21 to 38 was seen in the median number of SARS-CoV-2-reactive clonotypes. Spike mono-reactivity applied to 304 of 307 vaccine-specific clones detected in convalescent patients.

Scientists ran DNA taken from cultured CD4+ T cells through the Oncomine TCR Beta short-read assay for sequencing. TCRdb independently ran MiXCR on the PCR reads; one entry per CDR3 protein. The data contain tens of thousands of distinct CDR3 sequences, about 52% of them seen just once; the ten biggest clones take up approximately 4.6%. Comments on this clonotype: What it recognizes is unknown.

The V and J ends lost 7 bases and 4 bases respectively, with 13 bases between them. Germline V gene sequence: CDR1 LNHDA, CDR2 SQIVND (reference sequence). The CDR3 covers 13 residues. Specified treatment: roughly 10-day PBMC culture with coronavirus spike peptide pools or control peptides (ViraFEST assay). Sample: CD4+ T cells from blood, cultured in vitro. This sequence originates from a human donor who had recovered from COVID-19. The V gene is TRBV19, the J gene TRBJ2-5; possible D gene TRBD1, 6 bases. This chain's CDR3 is CASNSGETETQYF. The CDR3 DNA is TGTGCCAGTAACTCAGGGGAGACAGAGACCCAGTACTTC.